The 8 T cell receptor beta chains below come from one sample, sequenced in a study of blood T cell repertoires in COVID-19. The data were produced by immunoSEQ multiplex PCR, yet TCRdb's version contains in-frame clones alone and is incomplete. The sample holds 300,000 to 350,000 clones; almost 90% are singletons and the top ten take around 0.96%. Source material: peripheral blood. These TCRs come from a woman between 40 and 50 years old with COVID-19, enrolled during active disease.

The V call is TRBV4-3, the J call TRBJ1-6; 8 nucleotides agree with TRBD1. Germline V gene lookup returns CDR1 LGHNA and CDR2 YSLEER. V shed 1 base, J shed 6 bases, and the junction held 5 bases outside the gene matches. The CDR3 runs 16 residues. In DNA form, the CDR3 reads TGCGCCAGCAGCCAAGTTATCGACAGGGGTAATTCACCCCTCCACTTT. It is translated as CASSQVIDRGNSPLHF.

The rearrangement links TRBV24-1 to TRBJ2-3; 11 bases match TRBD2. The CDR3 extends over 14 amino acids. V was pared by 12 bases and J by 1 base, with 5 bases of the junction left unmatched. Germline CDR1 and CDR2: KGHDR and SFDVKD. CDR3 region: CAVQLAGGTDTQYF. The CDR3 bases are TGTGCCGTCCAACTAGCGGGGGGCACAGATACGCAGTATTTT.

This sequence joins TRBV6-2 or TRBV6-3 and TRBJ2-3; 10 bases align to TRBD1. The CDR3 sequence is 17 residues long. From germline, CDR1 is MNHEY and CDR2 SVGEGT. Losses at the gene ends were 0 bases for V and 0 bases for J; bases not matched to a gene: 3. CDR3 sequence: CASSYSGQGISTDTQYF. CDR3 bases: TGTGCCAGCAGTTACTCGGGACAGGGGATCAGCACAGATACGCAGTATTTT.

The J gene is TRBJ1-5, the V gene TRBV18; perhaps TRBD1 as D (5 bases). The germline V gene has CDR1 KGHSH and CDR2 LQKENI. V lost 3 bases, J lost 5 bases, and 20 bases lay in between. This CDR3 is built from 17 residues. CDR3 loop: CASSPIWGGTPDQPQHF. CDR3 nucleotide sequence: TGTGCCAGCTCACCCATATGGGGCGGGACCCCGGATCAGCCCCAGCATTTT.

CDR3 DNA: TGTGCCAGCTCCCTAGCGAAGGGACAGGGTGATTTTGGAGCCAAAAACATTCAGTACTTC. It specifies CASSLAKGQGDFGAKNIQYF. V and J are TRBV18 and TRBJ2-4; 9 bases fit TRBD1. Germline assignment: CDR1 KGHSH and CDR2 LQKENI. The CDR3 spans 20 residues. J lost 0 bases, V lost 6 bases, and 18 bases had no gene match.

CDR3 in DNA: TGTGCCAGCAGTTACTCAGGAGGATCCACTGAAGCTTTCTTT. This gives the protein CASSYSGGSTEAFF. V and J are TRBV6-2 or TRBV6-3 and TRBJ1-1, with D unresolved. The V and J ends lost 0 bases and 4 bases respectively, with 9 bases between them. The length of the CDR3 is 14 residues. In germline, CDR1 is MNHEY, CDR2 SVGEGT.

This chain links TRBV4-3 with TRBJ2-3; 8 bases agree with TRBD1. The germline gives CDR1 LGHNA, CDR2 YSLEER. The CDR3 is made up of 19 amino acids. Losses at the gene ends were 0 bases for V and 3 bases for J; bases not matched to a gene: 14. DNA of the CDR3: TGCGCCAGCAGCCAAGAACCACGCCTGGGACAGGAATGGACAGATACGCAGTATTTT. Amino acid sequence: CASSQEPRLGQEWTDTQYF.

The rearrangement links TRBV7-2 to TRBJ2-6; 8 bases are shared with TRBD2. This CDR3 has 19 amino acids. CDR1 and CDR2 from the germline V gene are SGHTA and FQGNSA. Trimming at V came to 1 base and at J to 2 bases, leaving 10 bases not matched to a gene. CDR3 amino acids: CASSLGLRGGFTGANVLTF. The CDR3 DNA is TGTGCCAGCAGCTTAGGGCTTCGGGGGGGCTTCACTGGGGCCAACGTCCTGACTTTC.